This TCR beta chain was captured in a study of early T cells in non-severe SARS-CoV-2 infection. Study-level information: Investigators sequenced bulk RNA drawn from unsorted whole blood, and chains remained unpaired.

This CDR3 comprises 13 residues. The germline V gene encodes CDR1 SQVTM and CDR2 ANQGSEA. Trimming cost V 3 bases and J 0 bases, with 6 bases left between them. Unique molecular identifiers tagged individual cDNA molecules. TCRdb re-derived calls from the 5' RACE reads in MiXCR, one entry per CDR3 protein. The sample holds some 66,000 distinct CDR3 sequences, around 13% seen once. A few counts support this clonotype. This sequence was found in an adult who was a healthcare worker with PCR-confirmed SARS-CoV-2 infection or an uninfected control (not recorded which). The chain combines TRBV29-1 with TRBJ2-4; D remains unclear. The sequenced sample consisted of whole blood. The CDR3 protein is CSVELIAKNIQYF. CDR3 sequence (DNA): TGCAGCGTTGAGTTAATAGCCAAAAACATTCAGTACTTC.